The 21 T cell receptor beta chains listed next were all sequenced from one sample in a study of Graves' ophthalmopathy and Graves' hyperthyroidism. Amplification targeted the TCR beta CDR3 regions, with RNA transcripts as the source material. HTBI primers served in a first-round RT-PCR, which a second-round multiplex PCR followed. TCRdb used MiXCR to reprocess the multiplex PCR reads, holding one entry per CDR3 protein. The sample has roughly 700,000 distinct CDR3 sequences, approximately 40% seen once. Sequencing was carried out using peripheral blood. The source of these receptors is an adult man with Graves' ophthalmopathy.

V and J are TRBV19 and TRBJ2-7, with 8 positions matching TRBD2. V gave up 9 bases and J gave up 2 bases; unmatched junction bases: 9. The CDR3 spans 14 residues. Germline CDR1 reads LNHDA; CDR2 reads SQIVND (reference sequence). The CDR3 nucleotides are TGTGCCAGCAGTTTACGGGAGGGTGCCTACGAGCAGTACTTC. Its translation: CASSLREGAYEQYF.

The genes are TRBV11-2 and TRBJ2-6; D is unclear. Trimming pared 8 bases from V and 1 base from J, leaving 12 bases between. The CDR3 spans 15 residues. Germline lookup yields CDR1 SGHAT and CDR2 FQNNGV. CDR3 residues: CASSPELSGANVLTF. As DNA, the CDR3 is TGTGCCAGCTCACCAGAGTTATCTGGGGCCAACGTCCTGACTTTC.

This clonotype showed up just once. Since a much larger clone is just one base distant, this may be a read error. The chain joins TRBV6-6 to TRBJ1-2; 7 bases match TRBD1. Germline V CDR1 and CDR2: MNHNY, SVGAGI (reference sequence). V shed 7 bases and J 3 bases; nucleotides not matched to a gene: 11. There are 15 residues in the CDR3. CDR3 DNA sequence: TGTGCCAGCACGCTCGGGGACAGAGCTGACTATGGCTACACCTTC. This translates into CASTLGDRADYGYTF.

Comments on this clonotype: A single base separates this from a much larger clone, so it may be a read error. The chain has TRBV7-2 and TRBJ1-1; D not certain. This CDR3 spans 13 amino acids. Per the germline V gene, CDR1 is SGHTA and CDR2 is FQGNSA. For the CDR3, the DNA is TGTGCCAGCAGCTTGATGGTAGACACTGAAGCTCTCTTT. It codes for CASSLMVDTEALF.

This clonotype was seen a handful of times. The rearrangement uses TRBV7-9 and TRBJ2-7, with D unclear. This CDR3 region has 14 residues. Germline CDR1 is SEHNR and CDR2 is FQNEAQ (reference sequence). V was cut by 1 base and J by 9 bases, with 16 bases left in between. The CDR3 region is CASSLGTANWAQYF. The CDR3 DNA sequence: TGTGCCAGCAGCTTAGGGACCGCAAATTGGGCGCAGTACTTC. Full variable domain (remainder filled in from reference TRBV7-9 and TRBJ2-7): DTGVSQNPRHKITKRGQNVTFRCDPISEHNRLYWYRQTLGQGPEFLTYFQNEAQLEKSRLLSDRFSAERPKGSFSTLEIQRTEQGDSAMYLCASSLGTANWAQYFGPGTRLTVT.

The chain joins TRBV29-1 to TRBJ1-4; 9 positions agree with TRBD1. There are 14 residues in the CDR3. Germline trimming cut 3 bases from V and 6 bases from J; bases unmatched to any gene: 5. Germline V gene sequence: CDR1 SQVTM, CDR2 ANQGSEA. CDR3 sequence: CSVDPGTGYEKLFF. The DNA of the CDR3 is TGCAGCGTTGACCCCGGGACAGGGTATGAAAAACTGTTTTTT.

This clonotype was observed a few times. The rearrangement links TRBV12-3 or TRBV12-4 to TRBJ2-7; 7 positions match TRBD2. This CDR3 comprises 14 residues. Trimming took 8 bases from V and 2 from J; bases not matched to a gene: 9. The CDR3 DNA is TGTGCCAGCTCGGGAGGATGGGGGGCCTACGAGCAGTACTTC. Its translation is CASSGGWGAYEQYF.

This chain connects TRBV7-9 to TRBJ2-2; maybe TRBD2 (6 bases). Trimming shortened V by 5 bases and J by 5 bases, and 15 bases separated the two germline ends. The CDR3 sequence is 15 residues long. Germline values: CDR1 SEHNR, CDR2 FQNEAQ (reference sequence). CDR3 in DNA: TGTGCCAGCAGCGTAACCGGGAGCGAAACCGGGGAGCTGTTTTTT. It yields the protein CASSVTGSETGELFF.

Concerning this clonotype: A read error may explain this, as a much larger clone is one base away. The CDR3: CSIEGGYTEAFF. The CDR3 DNA follows: TGCAGCATTGAAGGGGGCTACACTGAAGCTTTCTTT. The V gene is TRBV29-1, the J gene TRBJ1-1, with TRBD1 identical over 7 bases. Germline assignment: CDR1 SQVTM and CDR2 ANQGSEA. The CDR3 contains 12 residues.

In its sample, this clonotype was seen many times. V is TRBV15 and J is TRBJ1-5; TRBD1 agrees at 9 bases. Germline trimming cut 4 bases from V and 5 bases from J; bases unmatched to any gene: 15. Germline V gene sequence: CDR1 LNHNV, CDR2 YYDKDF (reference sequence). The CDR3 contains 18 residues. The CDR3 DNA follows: TGTGCCACCAGCAAGGGACAGGGTTCTGGCTCATTAGATCAGCCCCAGCATTTT. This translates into CATSKGQGSGSLDQPQHF. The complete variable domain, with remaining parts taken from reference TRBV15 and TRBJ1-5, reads DAMVIQNPRYQVTQFGKPVTLSCSQTLNHNVMYWYQQKSSQAPKLLFHYYDKDFNNEADTPDNFQSRRPNTSFCFLDIRSPGLGDTAMYLCATSKGQGSGSLDQPQHFGDGTRLSIL.

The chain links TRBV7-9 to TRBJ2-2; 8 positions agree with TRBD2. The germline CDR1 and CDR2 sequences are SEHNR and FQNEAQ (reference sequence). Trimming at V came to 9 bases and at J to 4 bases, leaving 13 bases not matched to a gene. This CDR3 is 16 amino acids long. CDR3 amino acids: CASRPFTAGVTGELFF. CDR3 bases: TGTGCCAGTAGACCCTTCACAGCGGGAGTCACCGGGGAGCTGTTTTTT. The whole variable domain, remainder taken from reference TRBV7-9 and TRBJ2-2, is DTGVSQNPRHKITKRGQNVTFRCDPISEHNRLYWYRQTLGQGPEFLTYFQNEAQLEKSRLLSDRFSAERPKGSFSTLEIQRTEQGDSAMYLCASRPFTAGVTGELFFGEGSRLTVL.

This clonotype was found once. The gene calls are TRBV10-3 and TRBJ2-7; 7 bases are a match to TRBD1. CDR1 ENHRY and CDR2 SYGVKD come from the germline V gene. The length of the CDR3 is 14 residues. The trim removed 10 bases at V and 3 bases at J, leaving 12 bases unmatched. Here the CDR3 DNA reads TGTGCCAGCACCAAGCGGACAGGAAACTACGAGCAGTACTTC. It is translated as CASTKRTGNYEQYF.

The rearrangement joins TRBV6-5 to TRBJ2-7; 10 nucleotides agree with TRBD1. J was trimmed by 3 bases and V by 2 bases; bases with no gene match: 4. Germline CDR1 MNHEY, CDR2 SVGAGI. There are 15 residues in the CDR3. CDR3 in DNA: TGTGCCAGCAGTTACGAGACAGGGGGCTTCTACGAGCAGTACTTC. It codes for CASSYETGGFYEQYF.

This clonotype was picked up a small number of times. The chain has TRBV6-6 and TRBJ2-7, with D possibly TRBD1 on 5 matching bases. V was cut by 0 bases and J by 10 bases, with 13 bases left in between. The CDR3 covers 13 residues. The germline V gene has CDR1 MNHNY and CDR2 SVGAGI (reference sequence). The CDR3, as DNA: TGTGCCAGCAGTTACTCGATATTCAGGGCACAGTACTTC. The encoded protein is CASSYSIFRAQYF.

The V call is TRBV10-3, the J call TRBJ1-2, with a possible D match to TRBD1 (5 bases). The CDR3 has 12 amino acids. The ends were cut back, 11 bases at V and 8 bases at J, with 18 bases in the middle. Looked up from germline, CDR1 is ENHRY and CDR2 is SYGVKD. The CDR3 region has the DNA TGTGCCTGGAGTGTACAAGGGGTCGGCTACACCTTC. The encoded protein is CAWSVQGVGYTF.

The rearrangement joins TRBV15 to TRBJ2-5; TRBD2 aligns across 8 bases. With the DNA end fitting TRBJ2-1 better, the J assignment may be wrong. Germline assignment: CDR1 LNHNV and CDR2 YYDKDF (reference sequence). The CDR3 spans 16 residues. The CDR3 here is CATSRDRGRIYNEQFF. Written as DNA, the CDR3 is TGTGCCACCAGCAGAGATCGCGGGAGGATCTACAATGAGCAGTTCTTC.

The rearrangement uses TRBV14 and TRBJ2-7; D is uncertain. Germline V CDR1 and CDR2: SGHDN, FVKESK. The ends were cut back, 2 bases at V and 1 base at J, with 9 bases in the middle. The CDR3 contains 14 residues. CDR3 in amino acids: CASSQRIGSYEQYF. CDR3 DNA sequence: TGTGCCAGCAGCCAACGCATCGGATCCTACGAGCAGTACTTC.

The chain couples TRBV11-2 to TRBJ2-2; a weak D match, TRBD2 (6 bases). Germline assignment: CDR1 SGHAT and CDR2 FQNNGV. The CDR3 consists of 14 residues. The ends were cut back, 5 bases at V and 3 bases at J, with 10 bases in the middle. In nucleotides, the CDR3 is TGTGCCAGCAGCCGGATAGCGGACACCGGGGAGCTGTTTTTT. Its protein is CASSRIADTGELFF.

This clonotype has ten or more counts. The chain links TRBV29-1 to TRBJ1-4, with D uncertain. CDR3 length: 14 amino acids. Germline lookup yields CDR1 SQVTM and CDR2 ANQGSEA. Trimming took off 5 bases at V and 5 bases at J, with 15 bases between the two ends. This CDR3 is CSVSWGESNEKLFF. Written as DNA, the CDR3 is TGCAGCGTTAGTTGGGGAGAGTCGAATGAAAAACTGTTTTTT.

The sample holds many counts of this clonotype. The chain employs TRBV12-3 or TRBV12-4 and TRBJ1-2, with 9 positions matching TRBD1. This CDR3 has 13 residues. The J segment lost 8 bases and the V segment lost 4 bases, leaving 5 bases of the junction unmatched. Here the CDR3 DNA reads TGTGCCAGCAGTTCTGGGACAGGGCGCGGCTACACCTTC. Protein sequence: CASSSGTGRGYTF.

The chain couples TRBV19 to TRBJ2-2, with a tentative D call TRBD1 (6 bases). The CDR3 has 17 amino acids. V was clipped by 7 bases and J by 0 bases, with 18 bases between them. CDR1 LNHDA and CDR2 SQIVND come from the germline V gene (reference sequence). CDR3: CASTRSPGHTNTGELFF. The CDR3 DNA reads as TGTGCCAGTACCCGGTCACCGGGACATACGAACACCGGGGAGCTGTTTTTT.